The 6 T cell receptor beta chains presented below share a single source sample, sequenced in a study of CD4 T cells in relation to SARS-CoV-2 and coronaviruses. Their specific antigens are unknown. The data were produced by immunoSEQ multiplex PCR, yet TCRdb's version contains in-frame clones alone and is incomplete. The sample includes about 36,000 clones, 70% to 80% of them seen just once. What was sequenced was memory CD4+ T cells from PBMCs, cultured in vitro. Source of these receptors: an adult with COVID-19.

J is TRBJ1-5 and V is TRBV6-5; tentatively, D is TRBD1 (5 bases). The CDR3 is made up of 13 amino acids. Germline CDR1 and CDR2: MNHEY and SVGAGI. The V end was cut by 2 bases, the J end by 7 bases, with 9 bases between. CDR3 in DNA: TGTGCCAGCAGTTACCGGGGGAAGCAGCCCCAGCATTTT. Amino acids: CASSYRGKQPQHF.

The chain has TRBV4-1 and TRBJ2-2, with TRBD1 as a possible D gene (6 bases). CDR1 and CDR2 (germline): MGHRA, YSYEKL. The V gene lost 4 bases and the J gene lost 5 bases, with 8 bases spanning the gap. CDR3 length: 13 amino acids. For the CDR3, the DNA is TGCGCCAGCAGCCCCCAGGGGACCGGGGAGCTGTTTTTT. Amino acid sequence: CASSPQGTGELFF.

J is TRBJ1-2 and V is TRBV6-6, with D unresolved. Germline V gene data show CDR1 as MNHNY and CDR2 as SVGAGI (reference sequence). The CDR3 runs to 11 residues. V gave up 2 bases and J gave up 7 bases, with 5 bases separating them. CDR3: CASSYEGGYTF. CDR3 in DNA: TGTGCCAGCAGTTACGAAGGTGGCTACACCTTC.

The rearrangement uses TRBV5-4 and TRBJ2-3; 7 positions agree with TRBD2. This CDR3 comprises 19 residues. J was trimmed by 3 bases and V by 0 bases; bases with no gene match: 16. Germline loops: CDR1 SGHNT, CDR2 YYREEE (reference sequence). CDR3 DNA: TGTGCCAGCAGCTTGGCCGGGGCGGGAGCCGCCCCGTTAACAGATACGCAGTATTTT. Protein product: CASSLAGAGAAPLTDTQYF.

CDR3 protein: CASSLTDLGGYEQYF. In DNA, the CDR3 is TGTGCCAGCAGCTTAACTGACCTGGGAGGCTACGAGCAGTACTTC. V is TRBV11-2 and J is TRBJ2-7, with a weak D call TRBD2 (6 bases). This CDR3 is built from 15 residues. Trimming cost V 2 bases and J 3 bases, with 14 bases left between them. CDR1 and CDR2 from the germline V gene are SGHAT and FQNNGV.

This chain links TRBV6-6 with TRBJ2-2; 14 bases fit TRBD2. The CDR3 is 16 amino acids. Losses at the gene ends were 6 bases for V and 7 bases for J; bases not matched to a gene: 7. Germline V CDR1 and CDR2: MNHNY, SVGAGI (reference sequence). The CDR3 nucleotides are TGTGCCAGCAGCAGACTAGCGGGAGGGCCGGGCGGGGAGCTGTTTTTT. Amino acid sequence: CASSRLAGGPGGELFF.